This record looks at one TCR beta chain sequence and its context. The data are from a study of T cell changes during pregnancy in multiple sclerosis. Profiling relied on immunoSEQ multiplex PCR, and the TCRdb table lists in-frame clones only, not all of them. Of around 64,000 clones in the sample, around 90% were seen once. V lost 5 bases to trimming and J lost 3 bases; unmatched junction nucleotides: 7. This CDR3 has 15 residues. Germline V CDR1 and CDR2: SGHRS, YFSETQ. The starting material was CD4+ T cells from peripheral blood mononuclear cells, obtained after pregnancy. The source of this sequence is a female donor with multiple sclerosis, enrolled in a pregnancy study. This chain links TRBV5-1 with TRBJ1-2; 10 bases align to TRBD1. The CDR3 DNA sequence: TGCGCCAGCAGTCTTGGACAGGGGGTTTACTATGGCTACACCTTC. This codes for CASSLGQGVYYGYTF.